What follows is one T cell receptor beta chain and its context. Its target is not known. The sample belongs to a study of long-term antiretroviral therapy in people with HIV. Points from the study as a whole: An increase in diversity followed ART, yet levels stayed below transplant donor controls.

immunoSEQ v3.0 was run at survey level. Produced via immunoSEQ multiplex PCR; TCRdb's table is partial and in-frame only. The table includes about 28,000 clones, about 88% detected once. This CDR3 is built from 13 residues. The germline V gene has CDR1 SEHNR and CDR2 FQNEAQ (reference sequence). V trimming: 2 bases; J trimming: 7 bases; junction bases outside the gene matches: 2. This TCR derives from a man aged 45-65 years with HIV. The genes are TRBV7-9 and TRBJ2-1; 7 nucleotides align to TRBD2. Source: unsorted PBMCs, taken 2 years after starting antiretroviral therapy. CDR3 nucleotides: TGTGCCAGCAGCTTAAGGGGAGGGAATGAGCAGTTCTTC. Protein sequence: CASSLRGGNEQFF. The full variable domain, its missing parts supplied by reference TRBV7-9 and TRBJ2-1, is DTGVSQNPRHKITKRGQNVTFRCDPISEHNRLYWYRQTLGQGPEFLTYFQNEAQLEKSRLLSDRFSAERPKGSFSTLEIQRTEQGDSAMYLCASSLRGGNEQFFGPGTRLTVL.